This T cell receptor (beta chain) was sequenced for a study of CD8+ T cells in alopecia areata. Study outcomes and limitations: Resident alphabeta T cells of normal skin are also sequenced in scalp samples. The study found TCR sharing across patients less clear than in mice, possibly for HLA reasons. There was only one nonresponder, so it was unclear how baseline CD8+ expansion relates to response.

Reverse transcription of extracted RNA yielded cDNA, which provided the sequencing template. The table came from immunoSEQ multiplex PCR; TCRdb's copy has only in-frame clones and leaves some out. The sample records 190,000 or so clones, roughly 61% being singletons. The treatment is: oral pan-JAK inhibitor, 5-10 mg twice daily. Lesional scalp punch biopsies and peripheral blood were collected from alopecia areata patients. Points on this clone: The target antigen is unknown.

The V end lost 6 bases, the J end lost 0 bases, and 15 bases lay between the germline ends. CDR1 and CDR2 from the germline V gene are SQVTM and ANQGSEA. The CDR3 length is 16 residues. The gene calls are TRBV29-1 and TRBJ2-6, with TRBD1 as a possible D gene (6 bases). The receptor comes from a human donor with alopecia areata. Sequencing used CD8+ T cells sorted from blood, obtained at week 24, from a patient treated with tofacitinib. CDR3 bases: TGCAGCGTGTGGACAGAAGGCTACTCTGGGGCCAACGTCCTGACTTTC. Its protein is CSVWTEGYSGANVLTF.